This record concerns one TCR beta chain sequence. What this receptor recognizes is not known. No base quality information exists; no much larger clone differs at one position. In the paper's terms, the time point label means: week 5, during vaccination. Each vaccine dose was 300 ug of a 20-mer mutant IDH1 peptide in Montanide, given subcutaneously with topical imiquimod. All donors had newly diagnosed IDH1-mutant astrocytomas of WHO grade 3 or 4 that showed loss of nuclear ATRX. The samples were drawn from NOA16, a multicentre, single-arm, open-label phase I trial in Germany that tested a mutant IDH1 peptide vaccine in humans for the first time. Genomic DNA for TCRB sequencing was extracted from EDTA blood using the DNeasy Blood and Tissue Kit. These data are taken from a study of a mutant IDH1 vaccine in newly diagnosed glioma (dated by TCRdb to about 2021). For context, the study as a whole: Patients received eight vaccinations in weeks 1, 3, 5, 7, 11, 15, 19 and 23, corresponding to visits V03 through V10. Vaccination began 4-6 weeks after radiotherapy alone, or alongside temozolomide cycles in the chemotherapy-containing groups. Of the roughly 30 treated patients, approximately 62% were male and around 40% were female, and a mean age of approximately 40 years was recorded. Prior to enrollment, patients had been given standard therapy consisting of radiotherapy alone, temozolomide alone, or radiochemotherapy with temozolomide, with the combination given to most patients. Peripheral blood was collected at six visits: V03 (baseline), V05, V07, V10, V12 and V13. Longitudinal TCRB deep sequencing was done for 25 treated patients, wherever samples were available for exploratory analyses.

The receptor library was made with the immunoSEQ multiplex PCR assay. Following the manufacturer's protocol, the hsTCRB Kit was used to amplify rearranged TCR beta chain sequences. Sequencing of TCRB libraries was carried out on an Illumina MiSeq. In the authors' own workflow: Demultiplexing, trimming and gene mapping were performed with the kit vendor's proprietary platform. The table was pulled from immuneACCESS by TCRdb, which kept in-frame rearrangements only. Such tables lose some clones; where checked, under half of the loss comes from unresolved V genes, and the rest has no known cause. V and J calls and clone size are given by that table; D and trimming were obtained from the DNA. This sample lists some 36,000 clones; 75% to 85% were detected once. Jointly, the top ten make up roughly 12% of the sample. Study-wide findings and limitations: The authors noted that analyses of patient blood samples could not be reproduced because of sample limitations. Pseudoprogression appeared unrelated to alterations in the top peripheral T cell clonotypes detected by TCRB sequencing. Across multiple MHC alleles, vaccine-induced immune responses were seen in more than 90% of patients. Selection of PBMC samples for TCRB deep sequencing was based on availability.

From its cysteine to its phenylalanine, the CDR3 spans 11 amino acids. Only the CDR3 part of the read is kept: 33 bases, read in frame from the first base. The germline V gene (reference sequence) provides CDR1 DFQATT and CDR2 SNEGSKA. The receptor was isolated from a man aged 50 to 60 with glioma. The starting material was PBMCs, obtained from a glioma patient whose treatment included an IDH1 peptide vaccine. Recombination linked TRBV20-1 to TRBJ2-1, and TRBD2 matches 7 of the central bases. The CDR3 here reads CSAGGRNEQFF. Here is the DNA: TGCAGCGCCGGGGGGAGAAATGAGCAGTTCTTC.